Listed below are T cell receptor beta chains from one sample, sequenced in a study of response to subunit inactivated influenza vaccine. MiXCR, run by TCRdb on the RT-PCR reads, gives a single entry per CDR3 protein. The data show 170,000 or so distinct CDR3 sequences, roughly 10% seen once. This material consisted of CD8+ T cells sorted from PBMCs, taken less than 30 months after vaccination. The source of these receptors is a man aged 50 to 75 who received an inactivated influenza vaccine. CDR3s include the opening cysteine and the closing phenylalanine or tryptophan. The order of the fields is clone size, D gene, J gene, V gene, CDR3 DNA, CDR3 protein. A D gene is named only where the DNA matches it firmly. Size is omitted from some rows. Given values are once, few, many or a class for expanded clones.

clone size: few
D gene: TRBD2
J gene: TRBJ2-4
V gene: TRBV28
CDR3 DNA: TGTGCCAGCAGTTTGTTACTAGCGGGGGCCGGGAGCATTCAGTACTTC
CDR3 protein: CASSLLLAGAGSIQYF

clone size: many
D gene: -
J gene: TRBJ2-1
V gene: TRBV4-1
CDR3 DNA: TGCGCCAGCAGCCAAGCCTCTACCCCCTGGGATGAGCAGTTCTTC
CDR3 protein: CASSQASTPWDEQFF

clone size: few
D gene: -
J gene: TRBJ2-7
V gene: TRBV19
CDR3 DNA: TGTGCCAGTAGTACCTCCCCAGGGAACGAGCAGTACTTC
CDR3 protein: CASSTSPGNEQYF

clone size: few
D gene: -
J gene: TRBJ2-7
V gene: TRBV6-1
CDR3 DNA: TGTGCCAGCAGGGTTAGCAGGGTAGTCGAGCAGTACTTC
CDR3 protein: CASRVSRVVEQYF

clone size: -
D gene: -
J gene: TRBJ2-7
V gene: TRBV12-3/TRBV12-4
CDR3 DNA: TGTGCCAGCGGGCCCAGGACCTACGAGCAGTACTTC
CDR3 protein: CASGPRTYEQYF

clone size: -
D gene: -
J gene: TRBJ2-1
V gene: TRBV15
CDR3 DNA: TGTGCCACCAGCAGACAGGGGGGCCCCTACAATGAGCAGTTCTTC
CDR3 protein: CATSRQGGPYNEQFF

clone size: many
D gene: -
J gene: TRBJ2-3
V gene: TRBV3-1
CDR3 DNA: TGTGCCAGCAGCAGCGACCGAGCCACAGATACGCAGTATTTT
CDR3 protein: CASSSDRATDTQYF

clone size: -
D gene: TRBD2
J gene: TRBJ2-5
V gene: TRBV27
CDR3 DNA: TGTGCCAGCAGTTTATTGGCTAGCGGGAGTTTGGGGGGTCTTACGGAGACCCAGTACTTC
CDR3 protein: CASSLLASGSLGGLTETQYF

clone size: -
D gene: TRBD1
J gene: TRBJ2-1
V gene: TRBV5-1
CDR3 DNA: TGCGCCAGCAGCTCGACAGGGAACGTCGGCAATGAGCAGTTCTTC
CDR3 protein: CASSSTGNVGNEQFF

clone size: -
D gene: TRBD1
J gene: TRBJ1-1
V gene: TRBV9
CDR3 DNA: TGTGCCAGCAGCGCCCCATCACAGGGGGAGAACACTGAAGCTTTCTTT
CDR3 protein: CASSAPSQGENTEAFF

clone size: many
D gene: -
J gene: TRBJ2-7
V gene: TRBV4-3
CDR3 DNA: TGCGCCAGCAGCCAAGATGGTGGGTACGAGCAGTACTTC
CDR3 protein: CASSQDGGYEQYF

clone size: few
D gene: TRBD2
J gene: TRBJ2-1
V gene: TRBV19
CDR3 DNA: TGTGCCAGTAGCCTCTCCGGGACAGGGTCAGGACTAGCGGGTTTCAATGAGCAGTTCTTC
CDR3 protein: CASSLSGTGSGLAGFNEQFF

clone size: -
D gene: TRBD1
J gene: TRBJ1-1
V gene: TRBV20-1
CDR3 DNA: TGCAGTGCTAGAGGGACCGGGACAGGGACAGAAGCTTTCTTT
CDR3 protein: CSARGTGTGTEAFF

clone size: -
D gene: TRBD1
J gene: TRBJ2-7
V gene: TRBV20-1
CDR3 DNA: TGCAGTGCTAGAGGCCCGGACAGGTTGAGCTCCTACGAGCAGTACTTC
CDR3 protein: CSARGPDRLSSYEQYF

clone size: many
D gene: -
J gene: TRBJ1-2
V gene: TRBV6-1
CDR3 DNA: TGTGCCAGCAGTGAACTCGGCCCCTCCTATGGCTACACCTTC
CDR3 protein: CASSELGPSYGYTF

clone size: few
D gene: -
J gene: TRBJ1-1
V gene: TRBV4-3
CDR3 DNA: TGCGCCAGCAGCCCCGGACTGGAAATGGAGGCTTTCTTT
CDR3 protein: CASSPGLEMEAFF

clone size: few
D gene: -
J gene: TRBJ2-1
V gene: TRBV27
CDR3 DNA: TGTGCCAGCAGTTTGGGCACTACTGGAGGTGGTGAGCAGTTCTTC
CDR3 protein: CASSLGTTGGGEQFF